This TCR beta chain was recovered during a study of CD8+CD57+ T cells in acquired aplastic anemia. Overall study context: DNA recovered from sorted CD4+ and CD8+ cells had a mean of approximately 3 ug.

Profiles of TCR beta VDJ and CDR3 were generated from a genomic DNA template. TCRdb re-analysed the reads in MiXCR, keeping a single row per CDR3 protein. The table includes 35,000 to 45,000 distinct CDR3 sequences, about 70% detected once. V shed 2 bases and J shed 7 bases, with 12 bases lying between them. This CDR3 has 14 amino acids. Germline loops: CDR1 SGHAT, CDR2 FQDESV (reference sequence). This clonotype was detected only a few times. The antigen is undetermined. The study's findings and limits: Overlapping CD8+ CDR3 repertoires of patients and controls contained approximately 28 shared sequences.

The origin of this receptor is a human donor in good health, serving as a control. Input material: sorted CD4+, CD8+, or CD8+CD57+ T cells (not recorded which) from PBMCs. The genes are TRBV11-1 and TRBJ2-1; the D gene is possibly TRBD1 (5 bases). CDR3 sequence (DNA): TGTGCCAGCAGCTTAAGCTCCAGGGCAAATGAGCAGTTCTTC. This codes for CASSLSSRANEQFF. Full variable domain (missing parts from reference TRBV11-1 and TRBJ2-1): EAEVAQSPRYKITEKSQAVAFWCDPISGHATLYWYRQILGQGPELLVQFQDESVVDDSQLPKDRFSAERLKGVDSTLKIQPAELGDSAMYLCASSLSSRANEQFFGPGTRLTVL.